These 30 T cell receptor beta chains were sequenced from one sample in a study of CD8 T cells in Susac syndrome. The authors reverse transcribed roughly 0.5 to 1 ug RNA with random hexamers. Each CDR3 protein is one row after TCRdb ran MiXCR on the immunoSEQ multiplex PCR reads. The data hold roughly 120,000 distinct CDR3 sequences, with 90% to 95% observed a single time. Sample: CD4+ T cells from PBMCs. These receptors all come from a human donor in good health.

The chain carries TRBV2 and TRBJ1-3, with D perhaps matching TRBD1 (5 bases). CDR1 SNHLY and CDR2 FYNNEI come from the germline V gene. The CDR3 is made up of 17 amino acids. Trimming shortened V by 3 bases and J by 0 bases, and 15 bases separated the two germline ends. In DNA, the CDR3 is TGTGCCAGCAGTGAGGGGCGGTTACAGAGCTCTGGAAACACCATATATTTT. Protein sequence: CASSEGRLQSSGNTIYF.

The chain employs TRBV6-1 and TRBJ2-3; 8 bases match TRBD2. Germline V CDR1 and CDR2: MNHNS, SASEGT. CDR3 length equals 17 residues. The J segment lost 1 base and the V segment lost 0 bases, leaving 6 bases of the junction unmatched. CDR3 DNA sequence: TGTGCCAGCAGTGAAGCGCTCGGGAGGGAGGGCACAGATACGCAGTATTTT. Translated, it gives CASSEALGREGTDTQYF.

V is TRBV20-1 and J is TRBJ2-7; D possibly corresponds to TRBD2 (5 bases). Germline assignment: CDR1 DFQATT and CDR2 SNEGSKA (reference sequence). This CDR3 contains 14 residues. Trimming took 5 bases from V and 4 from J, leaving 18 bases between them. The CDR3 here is CSASRSSGPYEQYF. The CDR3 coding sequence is TGCAGTGCTTCCCGGTCCAGCGGACCGTACGAGCAGTACTTC.

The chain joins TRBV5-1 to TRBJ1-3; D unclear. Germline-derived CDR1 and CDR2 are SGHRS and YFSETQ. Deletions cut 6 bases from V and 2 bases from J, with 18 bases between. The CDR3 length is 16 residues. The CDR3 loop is CASTSRDPRAGNTIYF. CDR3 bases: TGCGCCAGCACTTCTCGCGATCCAAGAGCTGGAAACACCATATATTTT.

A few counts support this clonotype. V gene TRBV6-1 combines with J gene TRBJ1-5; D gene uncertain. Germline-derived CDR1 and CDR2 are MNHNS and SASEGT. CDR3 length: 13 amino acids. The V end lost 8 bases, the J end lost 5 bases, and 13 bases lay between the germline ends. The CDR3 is CASRTARDQPQHF. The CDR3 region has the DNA TGTGCCAGCCGGACTGCTCGAGATCAGCCCCAGCATTTT.

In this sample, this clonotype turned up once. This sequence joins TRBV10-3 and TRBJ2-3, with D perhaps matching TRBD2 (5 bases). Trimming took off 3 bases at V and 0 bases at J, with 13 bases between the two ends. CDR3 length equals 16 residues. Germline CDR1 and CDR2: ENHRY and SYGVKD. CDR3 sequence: CAISDSGEPSTDTQYF. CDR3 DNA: TGTGCCATCAGTGATTCCGGGGAACCTAGCACAGATACGCAGTATTTT.

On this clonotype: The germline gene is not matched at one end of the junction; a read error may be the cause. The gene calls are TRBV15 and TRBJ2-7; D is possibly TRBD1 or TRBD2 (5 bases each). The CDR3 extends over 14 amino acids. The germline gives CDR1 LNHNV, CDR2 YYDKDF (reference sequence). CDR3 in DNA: TGTGCCACCAGCAGCCGCCATGGGACCTACGGGCAGTACTTC. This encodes CATSSRHGTYGQYF. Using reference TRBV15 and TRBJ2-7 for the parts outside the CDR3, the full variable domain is DAMVIQNPRYQVTQFGKPVTLSCSQTLNHNVMYWYQQKSSQAPKLLFHYYDKDFNNEADTPDNFQSRRPNTSFCFLDIRSPGLGDTAMYLCATSSRHGTYGQYFGPGTRLTVT.

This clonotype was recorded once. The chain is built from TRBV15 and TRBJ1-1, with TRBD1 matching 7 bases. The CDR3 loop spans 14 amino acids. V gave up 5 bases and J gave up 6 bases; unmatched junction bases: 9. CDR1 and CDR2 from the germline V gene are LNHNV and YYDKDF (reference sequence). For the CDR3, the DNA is TGTGCCACCAGCTTGGACAGGACTGGTTCTGAAGCTTTCTTT. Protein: CATSLDRTGSEAFF.

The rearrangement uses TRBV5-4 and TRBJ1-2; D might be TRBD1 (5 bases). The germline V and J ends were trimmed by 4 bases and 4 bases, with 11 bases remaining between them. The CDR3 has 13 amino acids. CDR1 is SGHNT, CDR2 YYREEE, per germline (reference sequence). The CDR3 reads CASSKDSTYGYTF. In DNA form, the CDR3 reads TGTGCCAGCAGCAAAGACAGCACCTATGGCTACACCTTC.

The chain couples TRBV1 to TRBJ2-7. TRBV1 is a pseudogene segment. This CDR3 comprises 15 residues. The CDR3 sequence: CTSSLDPGTSYEQYF. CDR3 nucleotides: TGCACCAGCAGCCTAGATCCGGGTACTTCCTACGAGCAGTACTTC.

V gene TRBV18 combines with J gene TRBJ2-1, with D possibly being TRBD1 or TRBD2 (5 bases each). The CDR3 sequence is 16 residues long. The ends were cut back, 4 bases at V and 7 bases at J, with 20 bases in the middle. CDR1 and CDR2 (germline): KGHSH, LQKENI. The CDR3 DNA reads TGTGCCAGCTCACGGTCTAGCCAATCCAGGGTAAATGAGCAGTTCTTC. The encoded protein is CASSRSSQSRVNEQFF.

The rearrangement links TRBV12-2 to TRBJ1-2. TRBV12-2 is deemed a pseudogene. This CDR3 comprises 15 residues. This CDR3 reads CASRLVGRNSYGYTF. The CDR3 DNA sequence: TGTGCAAGTCGCTTAGTTGGCAGAAACTCCTATGGCTACACCTTC.

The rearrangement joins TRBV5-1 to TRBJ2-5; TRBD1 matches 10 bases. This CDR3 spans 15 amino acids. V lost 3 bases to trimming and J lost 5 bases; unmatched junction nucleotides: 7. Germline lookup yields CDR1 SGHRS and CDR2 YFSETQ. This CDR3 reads CASSSTGGWGETQYF. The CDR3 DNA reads TGCGCCAGCAGCTCGACAGGGGGCTGGGGGGAGACCCAGTACTTC.

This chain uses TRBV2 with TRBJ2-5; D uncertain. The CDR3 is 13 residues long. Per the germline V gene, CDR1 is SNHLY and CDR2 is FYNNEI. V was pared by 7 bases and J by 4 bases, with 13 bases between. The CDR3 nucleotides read TGTGCCAGCATCCATTACCCTGGAGAGACCCAGTACTTC. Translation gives CASIHYPGETQYF.

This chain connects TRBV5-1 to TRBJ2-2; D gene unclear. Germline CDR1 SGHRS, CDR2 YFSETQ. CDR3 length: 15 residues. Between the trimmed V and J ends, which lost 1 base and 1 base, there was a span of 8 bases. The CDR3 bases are TGCGCCAGCAGCTTGTACGGTCAGAACACCGGGGAGCTGTTTTTT. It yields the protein CASSLYGQNTGELFF. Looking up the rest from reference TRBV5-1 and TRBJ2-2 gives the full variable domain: KAGVTQTPRYLIKTRGQQVTLSCSPISGHRSVSWYQQTPGQGLQFLFEYFSETQRNKGNFPGRFSGRQFSNSRSEMNVSTLELGDSALYLCASSLYGQNTGELFFGEGSRLTVL.

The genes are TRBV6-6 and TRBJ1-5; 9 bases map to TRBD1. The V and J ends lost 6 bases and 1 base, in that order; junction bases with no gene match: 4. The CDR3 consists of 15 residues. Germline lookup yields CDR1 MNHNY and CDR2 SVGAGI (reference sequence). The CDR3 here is CASRDGTGSNQPQHF. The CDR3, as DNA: TGTGCCAGCAGAGATGGGACAGGGAGCAATCAGCCCCAGCATTTT.

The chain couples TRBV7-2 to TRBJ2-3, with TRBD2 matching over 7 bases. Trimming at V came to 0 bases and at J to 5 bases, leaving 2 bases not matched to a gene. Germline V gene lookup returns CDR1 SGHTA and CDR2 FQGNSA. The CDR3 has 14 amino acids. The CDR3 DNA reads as TGTGCCAGCAGCTTAGCGGGAGGGGAAGATACGCAGTATTTT. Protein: CASSLAGGEDTQYF.

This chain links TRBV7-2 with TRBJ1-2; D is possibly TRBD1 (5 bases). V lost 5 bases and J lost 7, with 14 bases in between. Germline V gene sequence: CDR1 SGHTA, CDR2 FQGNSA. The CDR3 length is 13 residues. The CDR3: CASSPGLASGYTF. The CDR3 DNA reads TGTGCCAGCAGCCCGGGACTTGCATCTGGCTACACCTTC.

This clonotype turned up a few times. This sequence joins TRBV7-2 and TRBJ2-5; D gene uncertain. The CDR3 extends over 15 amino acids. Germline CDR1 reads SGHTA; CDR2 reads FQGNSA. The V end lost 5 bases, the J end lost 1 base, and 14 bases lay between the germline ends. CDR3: CASSRPLPSQETQYF. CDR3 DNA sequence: TGTGCCAGCAGCCGACCGTTACCCTCCCAAGAGACCCAGTACTTC.

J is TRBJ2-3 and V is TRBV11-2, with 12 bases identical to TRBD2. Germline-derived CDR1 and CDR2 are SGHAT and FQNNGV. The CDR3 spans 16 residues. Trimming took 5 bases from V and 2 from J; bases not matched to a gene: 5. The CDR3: CASSSSSGRATDTQYF. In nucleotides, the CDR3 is TGTGCCAGCAGCAGTTCTAGCGGGAGGGCCACAGATACGCAGTATTTT.

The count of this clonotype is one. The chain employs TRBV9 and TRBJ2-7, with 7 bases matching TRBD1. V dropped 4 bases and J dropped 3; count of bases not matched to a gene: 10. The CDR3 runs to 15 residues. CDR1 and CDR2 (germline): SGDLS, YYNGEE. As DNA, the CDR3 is TGTGCCAGCAGCTCCCGACAGGGCACCATCTACGAGCAGTACTTC. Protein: CASSSRQGTIYEQYF.

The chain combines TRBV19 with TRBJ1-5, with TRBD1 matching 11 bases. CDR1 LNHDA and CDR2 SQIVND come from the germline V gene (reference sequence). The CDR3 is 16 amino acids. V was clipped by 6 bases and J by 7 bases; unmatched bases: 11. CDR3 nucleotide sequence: TGTGCCAGTAGCCCCTATGGACAGGGGGCAGGCCAGCCCCAGCATTTT. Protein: CASSPYGQGAGQPQHF.

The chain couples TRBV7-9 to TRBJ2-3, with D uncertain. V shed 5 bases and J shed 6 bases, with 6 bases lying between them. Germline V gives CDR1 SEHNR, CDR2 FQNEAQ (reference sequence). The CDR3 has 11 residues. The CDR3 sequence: CASSREDTQYF. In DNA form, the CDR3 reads TGTGCCAGCAGCCGCGAGGATACGCAGTATTTT.

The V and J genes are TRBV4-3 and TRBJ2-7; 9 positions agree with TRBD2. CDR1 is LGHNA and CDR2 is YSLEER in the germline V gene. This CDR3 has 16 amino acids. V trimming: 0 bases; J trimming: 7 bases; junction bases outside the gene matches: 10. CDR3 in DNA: TGCGCCAGCAGCCAAGAGGGAAGTAGCGGGAGAGGTGAGCAGTACTTC. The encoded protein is CASSQEGSSGRGEQYF.

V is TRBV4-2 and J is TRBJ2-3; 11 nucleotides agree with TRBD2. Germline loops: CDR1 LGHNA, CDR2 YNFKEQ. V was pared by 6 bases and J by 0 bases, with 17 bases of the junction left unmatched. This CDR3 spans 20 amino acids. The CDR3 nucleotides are TGTGCCAGCAGGCAAATCGCTGGGACTAGCGGAACCGGGAGCACAGATACGCAGTATTTT. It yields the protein CASRQIAGTSGTGSTDTQYF.

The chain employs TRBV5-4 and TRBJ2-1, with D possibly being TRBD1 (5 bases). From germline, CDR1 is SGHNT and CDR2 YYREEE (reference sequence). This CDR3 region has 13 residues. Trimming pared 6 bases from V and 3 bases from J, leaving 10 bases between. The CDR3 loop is CASTLDSYNEQFF. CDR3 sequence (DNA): TGTGCCAGCACCCTCGACAGCTACAATGAGCAGTTCTTC.

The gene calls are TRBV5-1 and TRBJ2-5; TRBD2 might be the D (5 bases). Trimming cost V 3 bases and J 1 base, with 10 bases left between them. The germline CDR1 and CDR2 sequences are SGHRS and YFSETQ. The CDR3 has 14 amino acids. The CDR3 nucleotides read TGCGCCAGCAGCTCTCCGGGATTCCAAGAGACCCAGTACTTC. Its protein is CASSSPGFQETQYF. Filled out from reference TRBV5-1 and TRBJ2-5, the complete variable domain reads KAGVTQTPRYLIKTRGQQVTLSCSPISGHRSVSWYQQTPGQGLQFLFEYFSETQRNKGNFPGRFSGRQFSNSRSEMNVSTLELGDSALYLCASSSPGFQETQYFGPGTRLLVL.

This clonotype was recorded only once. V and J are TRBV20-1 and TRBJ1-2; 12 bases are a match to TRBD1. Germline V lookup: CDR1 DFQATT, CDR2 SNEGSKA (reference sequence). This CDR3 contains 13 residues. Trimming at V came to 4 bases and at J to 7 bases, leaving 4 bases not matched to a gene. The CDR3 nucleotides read TGCAGTGCTACCGGGACAGGGGGCTTTGGCTACACCTTC. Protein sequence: CSATGTGGFGYTF.

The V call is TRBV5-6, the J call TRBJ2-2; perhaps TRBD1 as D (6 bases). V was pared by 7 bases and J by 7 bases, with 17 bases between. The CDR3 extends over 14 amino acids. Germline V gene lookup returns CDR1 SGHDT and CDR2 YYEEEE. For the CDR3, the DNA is TGTGCCAGCCTCGGGACATCAGCGTTCGGGGAGCTGTTTTTT. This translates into CASLGTSAFGELFF.

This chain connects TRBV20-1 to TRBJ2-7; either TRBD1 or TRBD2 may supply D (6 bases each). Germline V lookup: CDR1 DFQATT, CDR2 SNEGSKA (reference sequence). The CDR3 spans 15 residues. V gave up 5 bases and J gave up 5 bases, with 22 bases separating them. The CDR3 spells CSAPLRTGAMNEQYF. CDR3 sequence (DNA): TGCAGTGCTCCTCTGAGAACGGGGGCAATGAACGAGCAGTACTTC.